This T cell receptor beta chain was identified during a study of T cells in Graves' hyperthyroidism and ophthalmopathy. Study results and limitations: Blood samples included most of the expanded thyroid clonotypes exceeding 0.001.

As for this clonotype: Its target is unknown.

This CDR3 has 16 amino acids. V shed 4 bases and J 1 base; nucleotides not matched to a gene: 9. From germline, CDR1 is MDHEN and CDR2 SYDVKM. Amplified regions were TCR beta CDR3 sequences from RNA transcripts. In the first-round RT-PCR of the TCR CDR3, the HTBI primer set was used. TCRdb fed the multiplex PCR reads into MiXCR, producing one record per CDR3 protein. The top ten clones hold about 7% of a sample with approximately 590,000 distinct CDR3 sequences, around 16% of them seen once. The PBMCs studied were ones that came from 8.5 to 10 ml fresh peripheral blood. The rearrangement joins TRBV28 to TRBJ1-1; 7 bases are shared with TRBD1. The sequence came from a woman aged 25 to 45 with Graves' hyperthyroidism. The material sequenced was blood. The CDR3 region has the DNA TGTGCCAGCAGTTCAGCCGTGGGACAGTCGAACACTGAAGCTTTCTTT. Amino acid sequence: CASSSAVGQSNTEAFF.